The 30 T cell receptor beta chains given below trace back to one sample, sequenced in a study of post-analysis software for immune sequencing data. General study points: TRBV5-6, TRBV5-1 and TRBV20-1 belonged to a set of roughly 5 TRBV segments that were more frequent in patients than controls.

The authors incorporated unique molecular identifiers into the TCR beta cDNA libraries. TCRdb reprocessed the PCR reads via MiXCR and lists one record per CDR3 protein. The table has 430,000 or so distinct CDR3 sequences, roughly 38% seen once. Antigens of these TCRs are unknown. The sequenced material came from blood. Source of these receptors: a girl aged 2 to 9 with multiple sclerosis.

This chain joins TRBV2 and TRBJ1-1; D gene ambiguous. The germline CDR1 and CDR2 sequences are SNHLY and FYNNEI. The CDR3 spans 14 residues. V dropped 4 bases and J dropped 0 bases, with 9 bases sitting between them. Written as DNA, the CDR3 is TGTGCCAGCAGTGTTTACGTGATGAACACTGAAGCTTTCTTT. This encodes CASSVYVMNTEAFF.

The rearrangement uses TRBV20-1 and TRBJ2-1; no reliable D call. Trimming shortened V by 2 bases and J by 2 bases, and 19 bases separated the two germline ends. The CDR3 contains 17 residues. CDR1 is DFQATT, CDR2 SNEGSKA, per germline (reference sequence). DNA for the CDR3: TGCAGTGCTAGACCGCCCCGGCCTCCTGTCCCCTACAATGAGCAGTTCTTC. It translates to CSARPPRPPVPYNEQFF.

This clonotype showed up just a few times. The chain joins TRBV30 to TRBJ2-7; no clear D gene. The CDR3 runs to 12 residues. V lost 5 bases, J lost 2 bases, and 10 bases lay in between. Germline V lookup: CDR1 GTSNPN, CDR2 SVGIG (reference sequence). The CDR3 reads CAWSNRAYEQYF. CDR3 in DNA: TGTGCCTGGTCAAACCGGGCCTACGAGCAGTACTTC.

This chain uses TRBV20-1 with TRBJ2-7; TRBD2 matches at 10 bases. Per germline, CDR1 DFQATT and CDR2 SNEGSKA (reference sequence). The CDR3 sequence is 14 residues long. The ends lost 3 bases at V and 1 base at J; junction bases unmatched: 3. Here the CDR3 reads CSARGLANSYEQYF. CDR3 nucleotides: TGCAGTGCTAGGGGACTAGCGAATTCCTACGAGCAGTACTTC.

The J gene is TRBJ2-1, the V gene TRBV29-1, with unresolved D. This CDR3 region has 14 residues. Looked up from germline, CDR1 is SQVTM and CDR2 is ANQGSEA. Trimming took off 4 bases at V and 0 bases at J, with 10 bases between the two ends. CDR3 residues: CSVVAGSSYNEQFF. The CDR3 nucleotides read TGCAGCGTTGTGGCAGGAAGCTCCTACAATGAGCAGTTCTTC.

The genes are TRBV9 and TRBJ1-1; D may be TRBD1 (5 bases). Between the trimmed V and J ends, which lost 0 bases and 3 bases, there was a span of 15 bases. Germline assignment: CDR1 SGDLS and CDR2 YYNGEE. This CDR3 comprises 16 residues. In nucleotides, the CDR3 is TGTGCCAGCAGCGTAGATTTTCAGGGAATACACACTGAAGCTTTCTTT. This translates into CASSVDFQGIHTEAFF.

This clonotype came up a few times. No DNA is shown, since the ends of the CDR3 on it are uncertain; the CDR3 is the one TCRdb lists. The V gene is TRBV28, the J gene TRBJ2-2; TRBD1, the table's D call, lacks a check against the DNA. Both ends counted, the CDR3 spans 14 residues. Germline assignment: CDR1 MDHEN and CDR2 SYDVKM. CDR3 protein: CASILGGNTGELFF.

J is TRBJ2-5 and V is TRBV4-1, with D unresolved. This CDR3 contains 12 residues. CDR1 and CDR2 (germline): MGHRA, YSYEKL. V shed 4 bases and J shed 11 bases, with 14 bases lying between them. CDR3 in amino acids: CASSPSHETQYF. The CDR3 region has the DNA TGCGCCAGCAGCCCCTCCCATGAAACGCAGTACTTC.

The chain is built from TRBV6-6 and TRBJ1-5; D might be TRBD1 (5 bases). Germline V gives CDR1 MNHNY, CDR2 SVGAGI (reference sequence). With 0 bases removed from V and 4 bases from J, the gap between germline ends came to 10 bases. This CDR3 has 15 residues. The CDR3 loop reads CASSYSGTKNQPQHF. DNA for the CDR3: TGTGCCAGCAGTTACTCCGGGACCAAAAATCAGCCCCAGCATTTT.

The chain joins TRBV28 to TRBJ2-7; D gene ambiguous. The end of the DNA fits TRBJ2-4 better, so the J call may be wrong. Germline assignment: CDR1 MDHEN and CDR2 SYDVKM. The CDR3 covers 16 residues. The CDR3 here is CASSLTGRYTKNIQYF. The CDR3 nucleotides are TGTGCCAGCAGTTTAACGGGCCGATACACCAAAAACATTCAGTACTTC.

The chain carries TRBV18 and TRBJ1-2; unclear D gene. Per germline, CDR1 KGHSH and CDR2 LQKENI. V was trimmed by 5 bases and J by 8 bases, leaving 15 bases between them. CDR3 length: 13 residues. Here the CDR3 DNA reads TGTGCCAGCTCATCAAGTTCAGCGTGGGGCTACACCTTC. Its translation: CASSSSSAWGYTF.

The rearrangement links TRBV7-2 to TRBJ1-5, with no clear D. Germline loops: CDR1 SGHTA, CDR2 FQGNSA. The CDR3 totals 12 residues. V was shortened by 5 bases and J by 4 bases, with 6 bases between the two germline ends. As DNA, the CDR3 is TGTGCCAGCAGCCACGCGAATCAGCCCCAGCATTTT. Translating gives CASSHANQPQHF. The full variable domain, in which reference TRBV7-2 and TRBJ1-5 provide the parts outside the CDR3, is GAGVSQSPSNKVTEKGKDVELRCDPISGHTALYWYRQSLGQGLEFLIYFQGNSAPDKSGLPSDRFSAERTGGSVSTLTIQRTQQEDSAVYLCASSHANQPQHFGDGTRLSIL.

A remark on this clonotype: A junction end diverges from the germline sequence, so it may reflect a read error. The chain couples TRBV7-2 to TRBJ2-7, with D maybe TRBD2 (7 bases). Per the germline V gene, CDR1 is SGHTA and CDR2 is FQGNSA. The CDR3 loop spans 19 amino acids. In DNA, the CDR3 is TGTGCCAGCAGCTTAGTAGGGGGGGCAGTGGTACTAACGGAACACGAGCAGTACTTT. It translates to CASSLVGGAVVLTEHEQYF.

This clonotype was picked up a small number of times. The chain joins TRBV5-1 to TRBJ1-1; possible D gene TRBD1, 6 bases. Trimming removed 4 bases at V and 0 bases at J, with 13 bases between. The germline CDR1 and CDR2 sequences are SGHRS and YFSETQ. The CDR3 covers 15 residues. In DNA, the CDR3 is TGCGCCAGCAGCCCCTACAGGGCGATGAACACTGAAGCTTTCTTT. Translation gives CASSPYRAMNTEAFF.

V is TRBV2 and J is TRBJ2-7; D might be TRBD2 (6 bases). CDR1 and CDR2 (germline): SNHLY, FYNNEI. This CDR3 contains 13 residues. The ends were cut back, 9 bases at V and 3 bases at J, with 15 bases in the middle. CDR3 coding DNA: TGTGCCAGGAACGGGACGGGGGACTACGAGCAGTACTTC. It translates to CARNGTGDYEQYF.

The chain uses TRBV5-4 and TRBJ2-1; 7 bases map to TRBD2. The CDR3 sequence is 14 residues long. From germline, CDR1 is SGHNT and CDR2 YYREEE (reference sequence). V gave up 5 bases and J gave up 8 bases; unmatched junction bases: 10. CDR3 DNA sequence: TGTGCCAGCAGGGTGCGACGGGAGGACGATGAGCAGTTCTTC. It translates to CASRVRREDDEQFF.

The CDR3 spells CASSLEPTISGNTIYF. CDR3 nucleotides: TGCGCCAGCAGCTTGGAACCCACGATCTCTGGAAACACCATATATTTT. The V and J genes are TRBV5-1 and TRBJ1-3; D is unresolved. The CDR3 runs to 16 residues. Deletions cut 0 bases from V and 0 bases from J, with 10 bases between. Germline V gene sequence: CDR1 SGHRS, CDR2 YFSETQ.

About this clonotype itself: A much more abundant neighbour one base away suggests this may be a read error. This chain joins TRBV6-5 and TRBJ2-7, with D hard to call. CDR1 is MNHEY, CDR2 SVGAGI, per germline. CDR3 length: 15 residues. CDR3 residues: CAGSYGRTFSYEQYF. The CDR3 bases are TGTGCCGGCAGTTACGGCAGGACCTTCTCCTACGAGCAGTACTTC.

This clonotype appeared a few times. The chain carries TRBV24-1 and TRBJ2-7, with 9 bases fitting TRBD1. The DNA end is a closer match to TRBJ2-5, so the J assignment may be wrong. CDR1 KGHDR and CDR2 SFDVKD come from the germline V gene. The CDR3 contains 15 residues. The CDR3 region has the DNA TGTGCCACCAGTGCGTGGACAGGGGTGAAAGAGACCCAGTACTTC. As protein: CATSAWTGVKETQYF.

A few counts support this clonotype. This chain connects TRBV5-1 to TRBJ1-5; D gene unclear. The CDR3 is made up of 15 amino acids. Trimming took 6 bases from V and 0 from J, leaving 13 bases between them. Germline lookup yields CDR1 SGHRS and CDR2 YFSETQ. CDR3 sequence reads: CASTELSDSNQPQHF. As DNA, the CDR3 is TGCGCCAGCACTGAATTATCCGATAGCAATCAGCCCCAGCATTTT.

Only a few counts were recorded for this clonotype. The chain is built from TRBV29-1 and TRBJ2-3; D uncertain. Deletions cut 7 bases from V and 1 base from J, with 15 bases between. The CDR3 is made up of 14 amino acids. Looked up from germline, CDR1 is SQVTM and CDR2 is ANQGSEA. Here the CDR3 DNA reads TGCAGCGCTCGGGCCTCAAGACGCACAGATACGCAGTATTTT. This translates into CSARASRRTDTQYF.

The rearrangement joins TRBV20-1 to TRBJ2-5, with TRBD2 identical over 8 bases. The J call may not be correct, given that the DNA end is closer to TRBJ2-4. This CDR3 contains 16 residues. Germline assignment: CDR1 DFQATT and CDR2 SNEGSKA (reference sequence). CDR3 DNA: TGCAGTGCTAGAGATTTGGCGGGGGGAGCCAAAAACATTCAGTACTTC. Its protein product is CSARDLAGGAKNIQYF.

This sequence joins TRBV6-5 and TRBJ2-1, with 8 bases identical to TRBD2. V lost 4 bases, J lost 2 bases, and 13 bases stayed unmatched. Germline V gene lookup returns CDR1 MNHEY and CDR2 SVGAGI. The CDR3 sequence is 18 residues long. CDR3 residues: CASSLASGLTITYNEQFF. CDR3 bases: TGTGCCAGCAGTTTGGCTAGCGGGCTTACTATAACCTACAATGAGCAGTTCTTC.

This clonotype was detected only a few times. The V call is TRBV7-3, the J call TRBJ2-1; TRBD2 aligns across 8 bases. Germline CDR1 reads SGHTA; CDR2 reads FQGTGA. With V trimmed by 5 bases and J by 0 bases, 3 bases remained unmatched. The CDR3 totals 15 residues. This chain's CDR3 is CASSGLADSYNEQFF. The CDR3 nucleotides read TGTGCCAGCAGCGGACTAGCAGACTCCTACAATGAGCAGTTCTTC.

This chain joins TRBV12-3 or TRBV12-4 and TRBJ2-7, with TRBD1 identical over 12 bases. The V and J ends lost 5 bases and 0 bases, in that order; junction bases with no gene match: 5. The CDR3 covers 16 residues. DNA for the CDR3: TGTGCCAGCAGTCCACAGGGACAGGGGGCCTCCTACGAGCAGTACTTC. It specifies CASSPQGQGASYEQYF.

The chain links TRBV29-1 to TRBJ1-1, with TRBD1 as a possible D gene (6 bases). This CDR3 comprises 12 residues. Trimming pared 4 bases from V and 6 bases from J, leaving 12 bases between. The V gene's germline CDR1 is SQVTM and CDR2 ANQGSEA. CDR3: CSVGKGGAEAFF. The CDR3 DNA follows: TGCAGCGTTGGGAAAGGGGGGGCTGAAGCTTTCTTT.

The chain employs TRBV27 and TRBJ1-1; D might be TRBD1 (6 bases). V was shortened by 6 bases and J by 2 bases, with 10 bases between the two germline ends. CDR3 length: 13 amino acids. Germline assignment: CDR1 MNHEY and CDR2 SMNVEV (reference sequence). The CDR3 spells CASRSGANTEAFF. The DNA for the CDR3 is TGTGCCAGCAGGTCAGGGGCCAACACTGAAGCTTTCTTT.

This clonotype came up a few times. The chain has TRBV6-6 and TRBJ1-6; no definite D call. Looked up from germline, CDR1 is MNHNY and CDR2 is SVGAGI (reference sequence). The germline V and J ends were trimmed by 4 bases and 0 bases, with 13 bases remaining between them. The CDR3 totals 17 residues. The CDR3, as DNA: TGTGCCAGCAGTTCCTCCGTTCTGAGCTCCTATAATTCACCCCTCCACTTT. It codes for CASSSSVLSSYNSPLHF.

This CDR3 is CASSYEDRVGETQYF. CDR3 DNA: TGTGCCAGCAGTTACGAAGACAGGGTAGGAGAGACCCAGTACTTC. The rearrangement joins TRBV6-5 to TRBJ2-5; 7 bases agree with TRBD1. This CDR3 has 15 residues. J was trimmed by 4 bases and V by 2 bases; bases with no gene match: 7. Germline CDR1 MNHEY, CDR2 SVGAGI.

V and J are TRBV29-1 and TRBJ1-2; unclear D gene. This CDR3 is 16 amino acids long. The germline V and J ends were trimmed by 4 bases and 2 bases, with 20 bases remaining between them. Germline V lookup: CDR1 SQVTM, CDR2 ANQGSEA. CDR3 sequence reads: CSVASAPVIWNYGYTF. The CDR3 region has the DNA TGCAGCGTTGCATCAGCGCCCGTAATTTGGAACTATGGCTACACCTTC.